This T cell receptor (beta chain) was recorded in a study of T cell changes during pregnancy in multiple sclerosis. The method was immunoSEQ multiplex PCR; TCRdb's version includes in-frame clones alone and lacks a portion of them. This table has about 32,000 clones, approximately 89% appearing once. This CDR3 is 13 amino acids long. CDR1 is SEHNR, CDR2 FQNEAQ, per germline (reference sequence). Between the trimmed V and J ends, which lost 3 bases and 2 bases, there was a span of 8 bases. The receptor comes from a female donor with multiple sclerosis, enrolled in a pregnancy study. Material: CD8+ T cells from peripheral blood mononuclear cells, obtained in the first trimester of pregnancy. The chain combines TRBV7-9 with TRBJ2-7, with D tentatively TRBD2 (6 bases). The CDR3 nucleotides are TGTGCCAGCAGCTTCGGGGGAACCTACGAGCAGTACTTC. This codes for CASSFGGTYEQYF.